Below, 24 T cell receptor beta chains from the same sample are listed, as sequenced in a study of cytomegalovirus exposure and HLA in healthy donors. Data came from immunoSEQ multiplex PCR; TCRdb stores just in-frame clones and leaves some out. This repertoire shows more than 55,000 clones, 90% to 97% found once; its top ten account for 0.9%. Sequencing used PBMCs. These receptors came from a man between 18 and 35 years old in good health and CMV-seronegative.

This clone was seen only once. This rearrangement joins TRBV6-6 to TRBJ2-7; 7 bases map to TRBD2. This CDR3 has 15 residues. Trimming cost V 0 bases and J 1 base; bases outside gene matches: 3. The germline CDR1 and CDR2 sequences are MNHNY and SVGAGI (reference sequence). The chain's CDR3 is CASSYSTSASYEQYF. For the CDR3, the DNA is TGTGCCAGCAGTTACTCTACTAGCGCGTCCTACGAGCAGTACTTC.

The chain has TRBV28 and TRBJ2-7; 9 bases line up with TRBD2. Germline V gene data show CDR1 as MDHEN and CDR2 as SYDVKM. The V and J ends lost 4 bases and 2 bases, in that order; junction bases with no gene match: 12. This CDR3 has 17 amino acids. The CDR3 protein is CASSSQPLAGFPYEQYF. The DNA for the CDR3 is TGTGCCAGCAGTTCACAACCCCTAGCGGGATTCCCCTACGAGCAGTACTTC.

The chain couples TRBV5-1 to TRBJ2-2, with TRBD1 matching 11 bases. This CDR3 has 15 amino acids. Germline loops: CDR1 SGHRS, CDR2 YFSETQ. V lost 0 bases to trimming and J lost 9 bases; unmatched junction nucleotides: 4. The CDR3 sequence: CASSLGGQGVRELFF. The CDR3 coding sequence is TGCGCCAGCAGCTTGGGGGGACAGGGGGTCCGGGAGCTGTTTTTT. The whole variable domain, filled in from reference TRBV5-1 and TRBJ2-2, reads KAGVTQTPRYLIKTRGQQVTLSCSPISGHRSVSWYQQTPGQGLQFLFEYFSETQRNKGNFPGRFSGRQFSNSRSEMNVSTLELGDSALYLCASSLGGQGVRELFFGEGSRLTVL.

This clone occurred once. The chain has TRBV9 and TRBJ2-2, with TRBD1 as a possible D gene (6 bases). Germline values: CDR1 SGDLS, CDR2 YYNGEE. Deletions cut 3 bases from V and 1 base from J, with 7 bases between. CDR3 length: 14 residues. The CDR3 protein is CASSAGQNTGELFF. The CDR3 nucleotides read TGTGCCAGCAGCGCGGGACAGAACACCGGGGAGCTGTTTTTT.

This clone has a single count. The chain joins TRBV18 to TRBJ2-1; D gene unclear. Germline CDR1 is KGHSH and CDR2 is LQKENI. Trimming stripped 3 bases from V and 4 bases from J, with 7 bases between. This CDR3 is 13 amino acids long. CDR3 sequence: CASSPVGYNEQFF. Here the CDR3 DNA reads TGTGCCAGCTCACCGGTCGGTTACAATGAGCAGTTCTTC.

CDR3 sequence reads: CASSLSRDEQFF. DNA for the CDR3: TGTGCCAGCAGCTTGTCCCGTGATGAGCAGTTCTTC. This rearrangement joins TRBV5-6 to TRBJ2-1; D gene ambiguous. Germline V gene data show CDR1 as SGHDT and CDR2 as YYEEEE. The CDR3 is made up of 12 amino acids. The germline V and J ends were trimmed by 1 base and 8 bases, with 7 bases remaining between them.

In DNA form, the CDR3 reads TGTGCCAGCAGCCAAAGAGCGGGAGGATCTAGCGAGCAGTACTTC. This gives the protein CASSQRAGGSSEQYF. This chain links TRBV4-2 with TRBJ2-7; 9 bases match TRBD2. The CDR3 totals 15 residues. Germline loops: CDR1 LGHNA, CDR2 YNFKEQ. With 2 bases clipped from V and 6 bases from J, the junction kept 8 bases outside the gene matches.

The J gene is TRBJ2-2, the V gene TRBV29-1, with D possibly matching TRBD2 (5 bases). The CDR3 is made up of 13 amino acids. Germline lookup yields CDR1 SQVTM and CDR2 ANQGSEA. Trimming stripped 6 bases from V and 4 bases from J, with 12 bases between. The CDR3 DNA follows: TGCAGCGTAGAACTAGATAGCACCGGGGAGCTGTTTTTT. Protein product: CSVELDSTGELFF.

The chain links TRBV5-6 to TRBJ2-5, with D perhaps matching TRBD2 (5 bases). CDR1 and CDR2 (germline): SGHDT, YYEEEE. V was pared by 3 bases and J by 5 bases, with 14 bases between. The CDR3 runs 14 residues. CDR3 nucleotide sequence: TGTGCCAGCAGCTCCCGGGGTACCTTGGAGACCCAGTACTTC. Translation gives CASSSRGTLETQYF.

This chain uses TRBV15 with TRBJ1-2; D is undetermined. CDR1 is LNHNV and CDR2 is YYDKDF in the germline V gene (reference sequence). The germline V and J ends were trimmed by 2 bases and 7 bases, with 20 bases remaining between them. The CDR3 spans 16 residues. DNA for the CDR3: TGTGCCACCAGCAGAAAAAACGTGGACGGAGGTGGTGGCTACACCTTC. Translating it yields CATSRKNVDGGGGYTF.

The sample holds one count of this clone. The chain recombines TRBV7-2 with TRBJ2-5, with TRBD2 matching over 9 bases. Germline loops: CDR1 SGHTA, CDR2 FQGNSA. With 8 bases clipped from V and 2 bases from J, the junction kept 9 bases outside the gene matches. The CDR3 contains 15 residues. The CDR3 nucleotides read TGTGCCAGCGCCCTTGGCCTAGCGGGGCAAGAGACCCAGTACTTC. Translated: CASALGLAGQETQYF.

The CDR3 loop reads CASSPHPGTQNTGELFF. As DNA, the CDR3 is TGCGCCAGCAGCCCGCATCCCGGGACACAGAACACCGGGGAGCTGTTTTTT. V usage is TRBV5-1 and J usage is TRBJ2-2, with a weak D call TRBD1 (6 bases). The germline V gene has CDR1 SGHRS and CDR2 YFSETQ. This CDR3 is 17 amino acids long. V lost 4 bases to trimming and J lost 1 base, with 17 bases between them.

This chain links TRBV6-1 with TRBJ2-1, with TRBD2 matching 9 bases. This CDR3 spans 17 amino acids. Germline values: CDR1 MNHNS, CDR2 SASEGT. The V gene end was trimmed by 3 bases and the J gene end by 5 bases; junction bases not matched to a gene: 11. CDR3 nucleotides: TGTGCCAGCAGTGATCTCGCTAGCGGGAAACCCGACAATGAGCAGTTCTTC. Translation gives CASSDLASGKPDNEQFF.

The V call is TRBV9, the J call TRBJ2-3; 10 bases match TRBD2. In germline, CDR1 is SGDLS, CDR2 YYNGEE. The J segment lost 4 bases and the V segment lost 2 bases, leaving 4 bases of the junction unmatched. The CDR3 is 15 amino acids. CDR3 bases: TGTGCCAGCAGCGTCATAGCGGGAGGTCCAGATACGCAGTATTTT. Its protein is CASSVIAGGPDTQYF.

This chain links TRBV7-8 with TRBJ2-7, with TRBD2 as a possible D gene (6 bases). Germline assignment: CDR1 SGHVS and CDR2 FQNEAQ. The CDR3 extends over 14 amino acids. V gave up 5 bases and J gave up 3 bases, with 14 bases separating them. The CDR3: CASSTGARNYEQYF. The CDR3 DNA reads TGTGCCAGCAGCACGGGAGCGCGGAACTACGAGCAGTACTTC. The full variable domain, completed using reference TRBV7-8 and TRBJ2-7, is GAGVSQSPRYKVAKRGQDVALRCDPISGHVSLFWYQQALGQGPEFLTYFQNEAQLDKSGLPSDRFFAERPEGSVSTLKIQRTQQEDSAVYLCASSTGARNYEQYFGPGTRLTVT.

In this sample, this clone turned up once. This chain uses TRBV4-1 with TRBJ2-7; 7 bases are shared with TRBD2. The V gene end was trimmed by 0 bases and the J gene end by 4 bases; junction bases not matched to a gene: 3. The CDR3 length is 14 residues. Germline V gene sequence: CDR1 MGHRA, CDR2 YSYEKL. CDR3 loop: CASSQEGGPYEQYF. The CDR3 nucleotides read TGCGCCAGCAGCCAAGAGGGAGGGCCATACGAGCAGTACTTC.

The rearrangement uses TRBV9 and TRBJ2-7; 7 nucleotides align to TRBD1. V dropped 5 bases and J dropped 1; count of bases not matched to a gene: 12. The germline V gene encodes CDR1 SGDLS and CDR2 YYNGEE. This CDR3 is built from 16 residues. CDR3 bases: TGTGCCAGCAGTCCTTGGCAGGGGGTGAGTTCCTACGAGCAGTACTTC. It translates to CASSPWQGVSSYEQYF.

The V and J genes are TRBV18 and TRBJ2-3, with TRBD2 as a possible D gene (6 bases). Germline CDR1 is KGHSH and CDR2 is LQKENI. This CDR3 region has 16 residues. The ends were cut back, 2 bases at V and 1 base at J, with 13 bases in the middle. The CDR3 DNA sequence: TGTGCCAGCTCACCAAGGTCGGGGGTCGGCACAGATACGCAGTATTTT. It yields the protein CASSPRSGVGTDTQYF.

This sequence joins TRBV5-6 and TRBJ2-1; 9 bases are a match to TRBD1. J lost 13 bases, V lost 6 bases, and 11 bases had no gene match. This CDR3 is built from 13 residues. Germline CDR1 reads SGHDT; CDR2 reads YYEEEE. CDR3 residues: CASNEGGDRDQFF. The CDR3 DNA reads as TGTGCCAGCAACGAAGGTGGGGACAGGGACCAGTTCTTC. The whole variable domain, filled in from reference TRBV5-6 and TRBJ2-1, reads DAGVTQSPTHLIKTRGQQVTLRCSPKSGHDTVSWYQQALGQGPQFIFQYYEEEERQRGNFPDRFSGHQFPNYSSELNVNALLLGDSALYLCASNEGGDRDQFFGPGTRLTVL.

This clone was found once. This chain uses TRBV27 with TRBJ2-6, with D possibly matching TRBD2 (5 bases). The CDR3 sequence is 15 residues long. Germline lookup yields CDR1 MNHEY and CDR2 SMNVEV (reference sequence). Deletions cut 6 bases from V and 0 bases from J, with 9 bases between. The DNA of the CDR3 is TGTGCCAGCAGCCCAGGAGGCTCTGGGGCCAACGTCCTGACTTTC. Amino acid sequence: CASSPGGSGANVLTF.

V usage is TRBV7-8 and J usage is TRBJ2-2; the match to TRBD1 covers 7 bases. Germline lookup yields CDR1 SGHVS and CDR2 FQNEAQ. The CDR3 runs to 13 residues. The V gene end was trimmed by 5 bases and the J gene end by 6 bases; junction bases not matched to a gene: 3. The CDR3 region is CASSNRGAGELFF. DNA for the CDR3: TGTGCCAGCAGCAACAGGGGTGCCGGGGAGCTGTTTTTT.

The genes are TRBV5-1 and TRBJ2-1, with D maybe TRBD1 (5 bases). The CDR3 is 19 amino acids. V lost 0 bases and J 6 bases, leaving 25 bases between the germline ends. Looked up from germline, CDR1 is SGHRS and CDR2 is YFSETQ. Written as DNA, the CDR3 is TGCGCCAGCAGCTTGGCCACTTTTAGTAAGGGGCGGCGTGCCAATGAGCAGTTCTTC. Amino acid sequence: CASSLATFSKGRRANEQFF. The full variable domain, with the rest looked up from reference TRBV5-1 and TRBJ2-1, is KAGVTQTPRYLIKTRGQQVTLSCSPISGHRSVSWYQQTPGQGLQFLFEYFSETQRNKGNFPGRFSGRQFSNSRSEMNVSTLELGDSALYLCASSLATFSKGRRANEQFFGPGTRLTVL.

V and J are TRBV23-1 and TRBJ2-3; TRBD2 aligns across 7 bases. TRBV23-1 is an open reading frame whose function is uncertain. With V trimmed by 1 base and J by 5 bases, 9 bases remained unmatched. The CDR3 length is 16 residues. CDR3 coding DNA: TGCGCCAGCAGTCAATGCAGGGAGGGCCGGGGAGATACGCAGTATTTT. Residues: CASSQCREGRGDTQYF.

The chain combines TRBV7-2 with TRBJ1-4; D is undetermined. CDR3 length: 18 amino acids. CDR1 is SGHTA, CDR2 FQGNSA, per germline. Trimming shortened V by 2 bases and J by 0 bases, and 16 bases separated the two germline ends. The CDR3 here is CASSLTNWPVSTNEKLFF. Written as DNA, the CDR3 is TGTGCCAGCAGCTTAACCAATTGGCCAGTCTCAACTAATGAAAAACTGTTTTTT.